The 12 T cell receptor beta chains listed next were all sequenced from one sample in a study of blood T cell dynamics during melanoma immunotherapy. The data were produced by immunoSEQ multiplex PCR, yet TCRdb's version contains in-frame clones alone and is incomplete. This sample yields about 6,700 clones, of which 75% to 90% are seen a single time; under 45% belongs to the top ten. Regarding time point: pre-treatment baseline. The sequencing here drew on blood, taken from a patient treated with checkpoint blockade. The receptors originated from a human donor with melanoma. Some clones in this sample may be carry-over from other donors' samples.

In nucleotides, the CDR3 is TGCGCCAGCAGCTTGTGGGACAGGGGTTACAATGAGCAGTTCTTC. Its translation is CASSLWDRGYNEQFF. The chain links TRBV5-1 to TRBJ2-1, with 10 positions matching TRBD1. The CDR3 spans 15 residues. Losses at the gene ends were 1 base for V and 4 bases for J; bases not matched to a gene: 2. CDR1 and CDR2 (germline): SGHRS, YFSETQ. Looking up the rest from reference TRBV5-1 and TRBJ2-1 gives the full variable domain: KAGVTQTPRYLIKTRGQQVTLSCSPISGHRSVSWYQQTPGQGLQFLFEYFSETQRNKGNFPGRFSGRQFSNSRSEMNVSTLELGDSALYLCASSLWDRGYNEQFFGPGTRLTVL.

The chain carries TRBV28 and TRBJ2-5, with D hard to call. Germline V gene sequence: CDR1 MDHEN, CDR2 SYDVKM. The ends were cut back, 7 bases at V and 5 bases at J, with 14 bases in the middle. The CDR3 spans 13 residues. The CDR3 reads CASTLFPGETQYF. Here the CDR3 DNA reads TGTGCCAGCACCCTTTTCCCCGGTGAGACCCAGTACTTC.

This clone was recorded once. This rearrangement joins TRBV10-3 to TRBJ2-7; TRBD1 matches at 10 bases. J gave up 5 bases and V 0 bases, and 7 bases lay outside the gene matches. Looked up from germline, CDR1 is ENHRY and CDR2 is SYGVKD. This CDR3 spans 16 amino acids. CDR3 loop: CAISESRDRGVHEQYF. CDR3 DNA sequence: TGTGCCATCAGTGAGTCCCGGGACAGGGGAGTACACGAGCAGTACTTC.

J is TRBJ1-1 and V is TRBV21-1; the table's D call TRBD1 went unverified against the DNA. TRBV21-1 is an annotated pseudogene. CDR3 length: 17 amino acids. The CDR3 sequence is CASSKATSDRGTLEAFF. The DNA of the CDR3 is TGTGCCAGCAGCAAAGCGACCTCAGACAGGGGGACTCTAGAAGCTTTCTTT.

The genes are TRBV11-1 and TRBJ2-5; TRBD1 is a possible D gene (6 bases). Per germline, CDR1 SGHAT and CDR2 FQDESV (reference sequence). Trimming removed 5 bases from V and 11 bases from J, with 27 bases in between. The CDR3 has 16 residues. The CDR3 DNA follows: TGTGCCAGCAGCCGGCGGCCGGACAGTCCACGGGGAGAGCAGTACTTC. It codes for CASSRRPDSPRGEQYF. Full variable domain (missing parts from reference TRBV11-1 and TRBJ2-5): EAEVAQSPRYKITEKSQAVAFWCDPISGHATLYWYRQILGQGPELLVQFQDESVVDDSQLPKDRFSAERLKGVDSTLKIQPAELGDSAMYLCASSRRPDSPRGEQYFGPGTRLLVL.

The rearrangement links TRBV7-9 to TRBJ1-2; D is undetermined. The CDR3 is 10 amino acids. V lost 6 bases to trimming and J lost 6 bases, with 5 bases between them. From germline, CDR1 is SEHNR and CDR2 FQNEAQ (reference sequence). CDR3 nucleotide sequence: TGTGCCAGCAGTGGGGATGGCTACACCTTC. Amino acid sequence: CASSGDGYTF. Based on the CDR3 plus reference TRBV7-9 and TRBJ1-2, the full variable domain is DTGVSQNPRHKITKRGQNVTFRCDPISEHNRLYWYRQTLGQGPEFLTYFQNEAQLEKSRLLSDRFSAERPKGSFSTLEIQRTEQGDSAMYLCASSGDGYTFGSGTRLTVV.

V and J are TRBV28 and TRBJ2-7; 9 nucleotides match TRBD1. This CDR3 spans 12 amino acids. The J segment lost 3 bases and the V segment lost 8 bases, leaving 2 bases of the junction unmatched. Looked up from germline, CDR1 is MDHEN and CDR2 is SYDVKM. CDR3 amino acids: CASLTGGYEQYF. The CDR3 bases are TGTGCCAGCCTGACAGGGGGCTACGAGCAGTACTTC.

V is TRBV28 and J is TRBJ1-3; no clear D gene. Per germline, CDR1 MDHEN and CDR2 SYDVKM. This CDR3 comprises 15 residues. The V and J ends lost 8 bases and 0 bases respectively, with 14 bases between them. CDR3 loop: CASQERRGSGNTIYF. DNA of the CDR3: TGTGCCAGCCAGGAACGGCGGGGCTCTGGAAACACCATATATTTT.

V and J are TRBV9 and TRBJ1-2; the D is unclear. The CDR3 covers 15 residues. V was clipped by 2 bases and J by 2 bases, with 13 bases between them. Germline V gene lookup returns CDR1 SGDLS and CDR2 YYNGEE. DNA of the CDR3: TGTGCCAGCAGCGTCGGGATCAGCGGGAACTATGGCTACACCTTC. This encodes CASSVGISGNYGYTF.

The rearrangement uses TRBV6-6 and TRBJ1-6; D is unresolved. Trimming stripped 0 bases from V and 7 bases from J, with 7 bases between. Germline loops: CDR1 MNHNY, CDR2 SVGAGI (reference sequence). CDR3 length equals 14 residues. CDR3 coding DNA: TGTGCCAGCAGTTACTCGCTTCAGAATTCACCCCTCCACTTT. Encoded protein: CASSYSLQNSPLHF.

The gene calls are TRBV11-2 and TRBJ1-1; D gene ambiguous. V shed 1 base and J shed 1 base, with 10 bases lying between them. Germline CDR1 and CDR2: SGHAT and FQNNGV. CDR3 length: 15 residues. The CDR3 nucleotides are TGTGCCAGCAGCTTAGTGTACGGAGCGAACACTGAAGCTTTCTTT. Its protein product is CASSLVYGANTEAFF.

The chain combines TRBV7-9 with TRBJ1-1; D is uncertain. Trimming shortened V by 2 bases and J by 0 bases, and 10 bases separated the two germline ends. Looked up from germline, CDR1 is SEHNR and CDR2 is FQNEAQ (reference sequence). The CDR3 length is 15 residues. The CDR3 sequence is CASSLMDGMNTEAFF. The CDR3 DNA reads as TGTGCCAGCAGCTTAATGGACGGGATGAACACTGAAGCTTTCTTT.